This T cell receptor (beta chain) was recorded in a study of cytomegalovirus exposure and HLA in healthy donors. All donors participated as healthy donors of bone marrow. Nominally healthy donors provided the samples, though records likely missed some immune exposures. Study findings and constraints: An analysis done earlier found most TCR beta V segments productive about 87% or about 30% of the time. The likely explanation for a cluster of highly shared sequence variants was sequencing artifact.

The PCR employed 60 Vbeta primers together with 13 Jbeta primers. The method was immunoSEQ multiplex PCR; TCRdb's version includes in-frame clones alone and lacks a portion of them. There are 140,000 to 150,000 clones in the sample; 88% occur only once, and around 0.54% lies in the top ten. The CDR3 contains 13 residues. The table lists this clone with a few counts. The antigen is unknown. This TCR came from a woman aged 40 to 50 in good health and CMV-seronegative. J is TRBJ2-5 and V is TRBV21-1; the D segment call TRBD1 is taken from the table without a DNA check. The J call may not be correct, given that the DNA end is closer to TRBJ2-7. TRBV21-1 is marked as a pseudogene. Specimen: PBMCs. CDR3 residues: CASSKRGRAEQYF. The CDR3 region has the DNA TGTGCCAGCAGCAAACGAGGCAGGGCCGAGCAGTACTTC.